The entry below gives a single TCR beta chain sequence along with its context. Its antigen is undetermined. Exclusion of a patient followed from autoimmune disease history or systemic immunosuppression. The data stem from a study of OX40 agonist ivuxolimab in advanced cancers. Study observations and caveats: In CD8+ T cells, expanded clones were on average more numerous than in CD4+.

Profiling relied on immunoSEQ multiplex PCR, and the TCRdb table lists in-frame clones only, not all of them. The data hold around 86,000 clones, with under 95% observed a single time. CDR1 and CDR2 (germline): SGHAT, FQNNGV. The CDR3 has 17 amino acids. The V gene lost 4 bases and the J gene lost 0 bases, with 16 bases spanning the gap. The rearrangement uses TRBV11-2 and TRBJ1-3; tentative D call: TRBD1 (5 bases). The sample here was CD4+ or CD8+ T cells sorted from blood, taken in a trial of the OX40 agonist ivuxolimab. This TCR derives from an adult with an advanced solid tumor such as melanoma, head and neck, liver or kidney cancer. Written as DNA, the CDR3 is TGTGCCAGCAGCTCCGACCCTAGGGGAGGCTCTGGAAACACCATATATTTT. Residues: CASSSDPRGGSGNTIYF.